This passage covers 28 T cell receptor beta chains from one sample sequenced in a study of T cell responses to AZD1222 COVID-19 vaccine. Profiled with immunoSEQ multiplex PCR; TCRdb holds only in-frame clones, not every one. The table lists 150,000 to 160,000 clones, about nine tenths of them singletons. This material consisted of peripheral blood, taken on day 0 of AZD1222 vaccination. These receptors all stem from an adult in good health.

On this clone itself: Relative to the germline gene, one junction end is altered; a read error may explain this. The V and J genes are TRBV6-6 and TRBJ1-4, with 10 bases identical to TRBD1. CDR3 size: 12 residues. Germline assignment: CDR1 MNHNY and CDR2 SVGAGI (reference sequence). In DNA, the CDR3 is TGTGCCAGCAGTGATACGACCGGGACAGGGGAGTTT. It codes for CASSDTTGTGEF.

This clone has only one observation. The chain carries TRBV4-2 and TRBJ1-1; D call uncertain. Per germline, CDR1 LGHNA and CDR2 YNFKEQ. The CDR3 is 15 residues long. V was shortened by 0 bases and J by 0 bases, with 8 bases between the two germline ends. This chain's CDR3 is CASSQDLGMNTEAFF. The CDR3 coding sequence is TGTGCCAGCAGCCAAGATTTAGGTATGAACACTGAAGCTTTCTTT.

The rearrangement links TRBV24-1 to TRBJ2-1; no clear D. The germline V and J ends were trimmed by 3 bases and 9 bases, with 14 bases remaining between them. CDR1 and CDR2 from the germline V gene are KGHDR and SFDVKD. The CDR3 sequence is 14 residues long. The CDR3 sequence: CATSDGSDVGEQFF. The CDR3 coding sequence is TGTGCCACCAGTGATGGATCTGACGTGGGTGAGCAGTTCTTC.

The chain is built from TRBV12-3 or TRBV12-4 and TRBJ1-1; D gene unclear. The ends were cut back, 3 bases at V and 4 bases at J, with 9 bases in the middle. The length of the CDR3 is 13 residues. The CDR3 DNA sequence: TGTGCCAGCAGTTTTTTTTTGAGCACTGAAGCTTTCTTT. As protein: CASSFFLSTEAFF.

The chain recombines TRBV7-2 with TRBJ2-1; D possibly uses TRBD1 or TRBD2 (6 bases each). Germline lookup yields CDR1 SGHTA and CDR2 FQGNSA. Trimming removed 1 base at V and 4 bases at J, with 14 bases between. The CDR3 has 16 residues. CDR3 protein: CASSLGGTPEYNEQFF. The CDR3 DNA reads as TGTGCCAGCAGCTTAGGCGGGACACCGGAATACAATGAGCAGTTCTTC.

This chain links TRBV6-5 with TRBJ2-1; D is unclear. Trimming cost V 2 bases and J 7 bases, with 9 bases left between them. Germline V gives CDR1 MNHEY, CDR2 SVGAGI. The CDR3 is 13 amino acids. The CDR3 sequence: CASSYPVGNEQFF. The CDR3 bases are TGTGCCAGCAGTTACCCGGTGGGTAATGAGCAGTTCTTC.

This chain uses TRBV29-1 with TRBJ1-1, with D uncertain. From germline, CDR1 is SQVTM and CDR2 ANQGSEA. Trimming shortened V by 1 base and J by 0 bases, and 3 bases separated the two germline ends. The CDR3 consists of 12 residues. The CDR3 sequence is CSVEVVNTEAFF. The CDR3 region has the DNA TGCAGCGTTGAAGTCGTGAACACTGAAGCTTTCTTT. Based on the CDR3 plus reference TRBV29-1 and TRBJ1-1, the full variable domain is SAVISQKPSRDICQRGTSLTIQCQVDSQVTMMFWYRQQPGQSLTLIATANQGSEATYESGFVIDKFPISRPNLTFSTLTVSNMSPEDSSIYLCSVEVVNTEAFFGQGTRLTVV.

The V call is TRBV4-3, the J call TRBJ2-3; D perhaps matches TRBD1 (5 bases). The CDR3 runs 13 residues. Trimming left V 2 bases short and J 6 bases short, with 9 bases between. Looked up from germline, CDR1 is LGHNA and CDR2 is YSLEER. DNA for the CDR3: TGCGCCAGCAGCCAACAGGGAACCGATACGCAGTATTTT. Encoded protein: CASSQQGTDTQYF.

The chain employs TRBV27 and TRBJ1-6; 12 bases are shared with TRBD1. Trimming took 4 bases from V and 9 from J; bases not matched to a gene: 16. The germline V gene encodes CDR1 MNHEY and CDR2 SMNVEV (reference sequence). The CDR3 runs to 19 residues. The CDR3 loop is CASSSTKIGDRGLGSPLHF. The CDR3 DNA is TGTGCCAGCAGTTCAACGAAAATAGGGGACAGGGGGCTAGGTTCACCCCTCCACTTT.

Written as DNA, the CDR3 is TGTGCCAGCAGCATCCGGGGGTCCGGGGCCAACGTCCTGACTTTC. Protein product: CASSIRGSGANVLTF. V is TRBV21-1 and J is TRBJ2-6; no DNA check was done on the table's D call, TRBD2. TRBV21-1 is recorded as a pseudogene. CDR3 length: 15 amino acids.

This chain links TRBV18 with TRBJ1-2, with TRBD1 matching 7 bases. Germline V gives CDR1 KGHSH, CDR2 LQKENI. The CDR3 totals 13 residues. V lost 4 bases to trimming and J lost 6 bases; unmatched junction nucleotides: 5. CDR3 sequence: CASSRRQGDGYTF. For the CDR3, the DNA is TGTGCCAGCTCACGACGACAGGGTGATGGCTACACCTTC.

The rearrangement joins TRBV28 to TRBJ1-2, with unresolved D. CDR1 is MDHEN and CDR2 is SYDVKM in the germline V gene. The CDR3 length is 11 residues. Trimming took 8 bases from V and 8 from J, leaving 12 bases between them. The CDR3 DNA sequence: TGTGCCAGCGGGCAGGCCTACGGCTACACCTTC. This translates into CASGQAYGYTF.

The chain employs TRBV2 and TRBJ1-1; no firm D call. V lost 2 bases and J 0 bases, leaving 13 bases between the germline ends. CDR1 is SNHLY, CDR2 FYNNEI, per germline. The CDR3 sequence is 16 residues long. The CDR3 spells CASSESFYSLNTEAFF. In DNA form, the CDR3 reads TGTGCCAGCAGTGAATCTTTCTACAGTCTGAACACTGAAGCTTTCTTT.

The chain employs TRBV11-1 and TRBJ1-2; the D gene is possibly TRBD1 (5 bases). The V and J ends lost 3 bases and 7 bases respectively, with 12 bases between them. Germline V lookup: CDR1 SGHAT, CDR2 FQDESV (reference sequence). The length of the CDR3 is 13 residues. The CDR3 protein is CASSFGAGLGYTF. Written as DNA, the CDR3 is TGTGCCAGCAGCTTTGGGGCAGGGCTTGGCTACACCTTC.

The CDR3, as DNA: TGTGCCAGCAGCCAGGGAGGACAGGGGATGTCTTTCTTT. Translation gives CASSQGGQGMSFF. This chain connects TRBV4-2 to TRBJ1-1, with 9 bases lining up with TRBD1. Germline-derived CDR1 and CDR2 are LGHNA and YNFKEQ. CDR3 length: 13 amino acids. After removal of 3 bases from V and 12 bases from J, the junction contained 8 bases not matched to a gene.

The chain couples TRBV28 to TRBJ2-1; no definite D call. The CDR3 spans 15 residues. V lost 3 bases to trimming and J lost 4 bases, with 13 bases between them. CDR1 and CDR2 (germline): MDHEN, SYDVKM. This CDR3 reads CASSFLSLPYNEQFF. DNA for the CDR3: TGTGCCAGCAGTTTCCTTTCCCTGCCGTACAATGAGCAGTTCTTC.

The chain uses TRBV5-1 and TRBJ2-7; either TRBD1 or TRBD2 may supply D (5 bases each). Germline loops: CDR1 SGHRS, CDR2 YFSETQ. The V gene lost 3 bases and the J gene lost 2 bases, with 12 bases spanning the gap. The CDR3 is 14 amino acids. CDR3 bases: TGCGCCAGCAGCTCAGGGAGTGCAACCTACGAGCAGTACTTC. It codes for CASSSGSATYEQYF. The full variable domain, with the rest looked up from reference TRBV5-1 and TRBJ2-7, is KAGVTQTPRYLIKTRGQQVTLSCSPISGHRSVSWYQQTPGQGLQFLFEYFSETQRNKGNFPGRFSGRQFSNSRSEMNVSTLELGDSALYLCASSSGSATYEQYFGPGTRLTVT.

The genes are TRBV4-3 and TRBJ2-3; no definite D call. Germline-derived CDR1 and CDR2 are LGHNA and YSLEER. The CDR3 length is 13 residues. Deletions cut 0 bases from V and 3 bases from J, with 4 bases between. The DNA for the CDR3 is TGCGCCAGCAGCCAAGAGGGTACAGATACGCAGTATTTT. Translated: CASSQEGTDTQYF.

The chain links TRBV4-1 to TRBJ2-7, with 8 bases fitting TRBD2. The germline V gene encodes CDR1 MGHRA and CDR2 YSYEKL. The CDR3 spans 17 residues. Losses at the gene ends were 0 bases for V and 5 bases for J; bases not matched to a gene: 12. DNA for the CDR3: TGCGCCAGCAGCCAAGAAACCCACTTAGCGGGATCCCACGAGCAGTACTTC. Translated: CASSQETHLAGSHEQYF.

This chain joins TRBV28 and TRBJ2-4; D unresolved. Germline V gene sequence: CDR1 MDHEN, CDR2 SYDVKM. The CDR3 length is 16 residues. V lost 4 bases to trimming and J lost 0 bases, with 13 bases between them. CDR3 sequence: CASSSPQTLAKNIQYF. In DNA, the CDR3 is TGTGCCAGCAGTTCCCCCCAGACACTAGCCAAAAACATTCAGTACTTC.

The rearrangement links TRBV7-2 to TRBJ1-5, with D possibly being TRBD1 (5 bases). From germline, CDR1 is SGHTA and CDR2 FQGNSA. The V gene lost 2 bases and the J gene lost 4 bases, with 9 bases spanning the gap. The CDR3 has 14 amino acids. The CDR3 DNA reads as TGTGCCAGCAGCTTACAGGGAGGGAATCAGCCCCAGCATTTT. Its protein is CASSLQGGNQPQHF.

This rearrangement joins TRBV19 to TRBJ1-2; the D gene is possibly TRBD1 (5 bases). Looked up from germline, CDR1 is LNHDA and CDR2 is SQIVND (reference sequence). The CDR3 length is 10 residues. V shed 11 bases and J shed 7 bases, with 11 bases lying between them. The CDR3 DNA reads TGTGCCGTTTCAGGGTCTGGCTACACCTTC. Protein product: CAVSGSGYTF.

The chain links TRBV5-4 to TRBJ2-1, with TRBD2 matching over 8 bases. Germline CDR1 is SGHNT and CDR2 is YYREEE (reference sequence). The CDR3 totals 15 residues. Trimming at V came to 1 base and at J to 4 bases, leaving 4 bases not matched to a gene. The CDR3 sequence: CASSLRAGAYNEQFF. The DNA of the CDR3 is TGTGCCAGCAGCTTGCGAGCGGGGGCATACAATGAGCAGTTCTTC.

The J gene is TRBJ2-2, the V gene TRBV5-1, with D perhaps matching TRBD2 (5 bases). Germline CDR1 and CDR2: SGHRS and YFSETQ. With 2 bases removed from V and 5 bases from J, the gap between germline ends came to 7 bases. There are 13 residues in the CDR3. As DNA, the CDR3 is TGCGCCAGCAGCTTCGAGGGTACCGGGGAGCTGTTTTTT. This codes for CASSFEGTGELFF.

The V and J genes are TRBV9 and TRBJ1-6; D is ambiguous. Germline assignment: CDR1 SGDLS and CDR2 YYNGEE. V lost 2 bases and J lost 10, with 16 bases in between. The CDR3 is 15 residues long. The DNA of the CDR3 is TGTGCCAGCAGCGTGGTCTCCGGTGTCGGGTCACCCCTCCACTTT. Translating it yields CASSVVSGVGSPLHF.

This clone has a single count. The chain has TRBV7-9 and TRBJ2-1, with 7 positions matching TRBD2. The CDR3 has 16 amino acids. CDR1 and CDR2 (germline): SEHNR, FQNEAQ (reference sequence). Losses at the gene ends were 2 bases for V and 10 bases for J; bases not matched to a gene: 14. CDR3 in amino acids: CASSLKPTSTLGEQFF. The CDR3 nucleotides read TGTGCCAGCAGCTTAAAACCGACTAGCACCCTGGGGGAGCAGTTCTTC.

This chain links TRBV11-2 with TRBJ2-3, with D uncertain. Germline V gene lookup returns CDR1 SGHAT and CDR2 FQNNGV. This CDR3 contains 15 residues. V lost 4 bases, J lost 2 bases, and 13 bases lay in between. The CDR3 sequence is CASSSPGSSTDTQYF. The CDR3 bases are TGTGCCAGCAGCTCGCCAGGTTCCTCCACAGATACGCAGTATTTT.

The chain combines TRBV6-2 or TRBV6-3 with TRBJ1-1, with D possibly matching TRBD1 (5 bases). The CDR3 sequence is 16 residues long. V was trimmed by 6 bases and J by 3 bases, leaving 20 bases between them. Germline values: CDR1 MNHEY, CDR2 SVGEGT. CDR3 nucleotides: TGTGCCAGCAGCATCTCGCTTCGAGGGGTGCACACTGAAGCTTTCTTT. Its translation: CASSISLRGVHTEAFF.